These 32 T cell receptor beta chains share one sample of origin, sequenced in a study of molecular identifiers for immune sequencing clone quantification. TCRdb re-analysed the PCR reads in MiXCR, keeping a single row per CDR3 protein. Among around 100,000 distinct CDR3 sequences listed, 36% were seen once. The sequenced material came from naive CD8+ T cells from blood, with Jurkat cell RNA spiked in. The subset: FACS-sorted CD8+CD4-CCR7+CD45RA+ naive T cells. The receptors stem from a human donor in good health. Some libraries in this study had Jurkat cell RNA spiked in.

On this clonotype itself: A clone one base away is much larger, so this may be a read error. The rearrangement links TRBV24-1 to TRBJ2-1; maybe TRBD1 (8 bases). Germline values: CDR1 KGHDR, CDR2 SFDVKD. This CDR3 comprises 15 residues. V lost 5 bases to trimming and J lost 5 bases, with 15 bases between them. CDR3 in amino acids: CATSVTGGAHNEQFF. CDR3 bases: TGTGCCACCAGTGTTACAGGGGGGGCGCACAATGAGCAGTTCTTC.

The chain carries TRBV25-1 and TRBJ1-1; no definite D call. The germline gives CDR1 MGHDK, CDR2 SYGVNS. The CDR3 is made up of 12 amino acids. V lost 2 bases, J lost 6 bases, and 7 bases lay in between. This CDR3 is CASSERYPEAFF. The CDR3 nucleotides are TGTGCCAGCAGTGAAAGGTACCCTGAAGCTTTCTTT.

Note on this clonotype: No DNA is shown, since the ends of the CDR3 on it are uncertain; the CDR3 is the one TCRdb lists. The chain links TRBV5-5 to TRBJ2-7; the table's D gene call, TRBD1, was not cross checked with the DNA. The CDR3 is made up of 14 amino acids, end residues included. Germline CDR1 reads SGHKS; CDR2 reads YYEKEE (reference sequence). The CDR3 region is CASSWGFGIEEQHF.

This clonotype was counted a few times. V gene TRBV7-3 combines with J gene TRBJ2-3, with D perhaps TRBD2 (6 bases). V was shortened by 2 bases and J by 1 base, with 10 bases between the two germline ends. The CDR3 has 15 amino acids. Germline V gene sequence: CDR1 SGHTA, CDR2 FQGTGA. DNA of the CDR3: TGTGCCAGCAGCTTAGTGGCTAGCGGCACAGATACGCAGTATTTT. Translation: CASSLVASGTDTQYF.

V usage is TRBV5-4 and J usage is TRBJ2-7; TRBD2 matches at 13 bases. The CDR3 length is 16 residues. CDR1 and CDR2 (germline): SGHNT, YYREEE (reference sequence). The V and J ends lost 5 bases and 5 bases, in that order; junction bases with no gene match: 10. In DNA, the CDR3 is TGTGCCAGCAGTTCGGGACTAGCGGGATCCGGGAACGAGCAGTACTTC. It codes for CASSSGLAGSGNEQYF.

This clonotype was found a few times. The V and J genes are TRBV15 and TRBJ2-7, with D possibly being TRBD1 (5 bases). The CDR3 loop spans 13 amino acids. Germline V gene sequence: CDR1 LNHNV, CDR2 YYDKDF (reference sequence). Trimming took off 3 bases at V and 5 bases at J, with 11 bases between the two ends. The CDR3 coding sequence is TGTGCCACCAGCAGCACAGGCGAAAACGAGCAGTACTTC. Translation gives CATSSTGENEQYF. The whole variable domain, filled in from reference TRBV15 and TRBJ2-7, reads DAMVIQNPRYQVTQFGKPVTLSCSQTLNHNVMYWYQQKSSQAPKLLFHYYDKDFNNEADTPDNFQSRRPNTSFCFLDIRSPGLGDTAMYLCATSSTGENEQYFGPGTRLTVT.

The chain carries TRBV19 and TRBJ2-1; D is unclear. The CDR3 covers 13 residues. CDR1 is LNHDA, CDR2 SQIVND, per germline (reference sequence). V lost 5 bases to trimming and J lost 3 bases, with 8 bases between them. The CDR3 bases are TGTGCCAGTAGTTTTACAAACTACAATGAGCAGTTCTTC. Translation: CASSFTNYNEQFF.

The gene calls are TRBV6-1 and TRBJ1-4, with no clear D. CDR1 and CDR2 (germline): MNHNS, SASEGT. The CDR3 is 16 residues long. V was cut by 3 bases and J by 4 bases, with 15 bases left in between. The CDR3 is CASSDQGNSNNEKLFF. The CDR3 DNA follows: TGTGCCAGCAGTGATCAAGGGAACAGCAATAATGAAAAACTGTTTTTT.

In its sample, this clonotype was seen a few times. V usage is TRBV6-5 and J usage is TRBJ2-3, with 8 bases aligning to TRBD2. The junction had 14 bases not matched to a gene; V was cut back by 8 bases and J by 4 bases. Germline V gives CDR1 MNHEY, CDR2 SVGAGI. The CDR3 runs 16 residues. The CDR3 DNA sequence: TGTGCCAGCCGGAACTTTAATAGCGGGACCTCAGATACGCAGTATTTT. Its translation: CASRNFNSGTSDTQYF.

This clonotype was seen a few times. This chain joins TRBV20-1 and TRBJ2-3; D gene uncertain. The germline CDR1 and CDR2 sequences are DFQATT and SNEGSKA (reference sequence). The CDR3 contains 15 residues. The ends were cut back, 1 base at V and 5 bases at J, with 16 bases in the middle. CDR3 region: CSARGWSSNLDTQYF. The CDR3 DNA is TGCAGTGCTAGAGGATGGTCCAGTAATCTAGATACGCAGTATTTT.

The rearrangement links TRBV10-1 to TRBJ1-1; possible D gene TRBD1, 6 bases. This CDR3 is built from 15 residues. Trimming removed 7 bases from V and 0 bases from J, with 15 bases in between. Germline V gene lookup returns CDR1 WNHNN and CDR2 SYGVQD (reference sequence). CDR3 sequence (DNA): TGCGCCAGCATTGGCGTTGGGGGCTTGAACACTGAAGCTTTCTTT. It translates to CASIGVGGLNTEAFF.

The V and J genes are TRBV6-5 and TRBJ2-1, with unresolved D. The J call may be in error: the DNA end matches TRBJ2-7 better. Germline V gene data show CDR1 as MNHEY and CDR2 as SVGAGI. The CDR3 consists of 12 residues. In DNA, the CDR3 is TGTGCCAGCAGTTACAATGGGAATGAGCAGTACTTC. This translates into CASSYNGNEQYF.

The gene calls are TRBV4-1 and TRBJ2-6; D is unclear. Trimming cost V 3 bases and J 4 bases, with 7 bases left between them. This CDR3 is 14 amino acids long. Germline V lookup: CDR1 MGHRA, CDR2 YSYEKL. CDR3 in DNA: TGCGCCAGCAGCCAGGTTGTCGGGGCCAACGTCCTGACTTTC. As protein: CASSQVVGANVLTF.

This clonotype appeared many times. The chain joins TRBV7-8 to TRBJ2-7, with 7 bases fitting TRBD1. Looked up from germline, CDR1 is SGHVS and CDR2 is FQNEAQ. CDR3 size: 13 residues. V was clipped by 7 bases and J by 2 bases; unmatched bases: 5. In DNA, the CDR3 is TGTGCCAGCAACCCGGGACAGACCTACGAGCAGTACTTC. Its translation: CASNPGQTYEQYF.

This clonotype occurred many times. CDR3 in amino acids: CSVEDLNSLAKNIQYF. The CDR3 DNA reads TGCAGCGTTGAAGATCTTAACAGCCTAGCCAAAAACATTCAGTACTTC. V gene TRBV29-1 combines with J gene TRBJ2-4; D gene ambiguous. The CDR3 loop spans 16 amino acids. V was cut by 0 bases and J by 0 bases, with 12 bases left in between. Per germline, CDR1 SQVTM and CDR2 ANQGSEA. Full variable domain (remainder filled in from reference TRBV29-1 and TRBJ2-4): SAVISQKPSRDICQRGTSLTIQCQVDSQVTMMFWYRQQPGQSLTLIATANQGSEATYESGFVIDKFPISRPNLTFSTLTVSNMSPEDSSIYLCSVEDLNSLAKNIQYFGAGTRLSVL.

On this clonotype: Its ends do not fully match the called genes, so a read error is possible. The chain employs TRBV7-6 and TRBJ2-6; D perhaps matches TRBD2 (5 bases). The CDR3 has 15 residues. Germline V lookup: CDR1 SGHVS, CDR2 FNYEAQ. The CDR3 is CACSLGPGGANVLTF. The CDR3 bases are TGTGCCTGCAGCTTGGGCCCGGGGGGGGCCAACGTCCTGACTTTC.

This chain uses TRBV7-6 with TRBJ2-3; D possibly corresponds to TRBD2 (5 bases). This CDR3 region has 15 residues. Between the trimmed V and J ends, which lost 5 bases and 2 bases, there was a span of 14 bases. Germline V gene sequence: CDR1 SGHVS, CDR2 FNYEAQ. CDR3 in amino acids: CASSPILGPTDTQYF. CDR3 coding DNA: TGTGCCAGCAGCCCCATACTAGGTCCCACAGATACGCAGTATTTT.

This clonotype was detected only a few times. This may be a read error, as it is one base from a much larger clone. The V gene is TRBV7-6, the J gene TRBJ2-2, with TRBD2 matching over 12 bases. This CDR3 has 15 amino acids. CDR1 is SGHVS, CDR2 FNYEAQ, per germline. The DNA of the CDR3 is TGTGCCAGCAGCTTGACTAGCGGGAGCTCCGGGGAGCTGTATTTT. It encodes CASSLTSGSSGELYF.

Worth noting for this clonotype: This may be a read error, as it is one base from a much larger clone. This chain connects TRBV12-3 or TRBV12-4 to TRBJ1-5; 10 positions match TRBD1. The CDR3 covers 14 residues. In DNA, the CDR3 is TGTGCCGGCAGCCCTATGGACAGGGGGGAGCCCCAGCATTTT. Translation gives CAGSPMDRGEPQHF.

This clonotype was counted ten times or more. The CDR3 DNA reads TGTGCCAGCAGCTTGGAGTCCTACGAGCAGTACTTC. Translation: CASSLESYEQYF. V and J are TRBV5-4 and TRBJ2-7; D remains unclear. The ends were cut back, 0 bases at V and 1 base at J, with 2 bases in the middle. Germline V gene sequence: CDR1 SGHNT, CDR2 YYREEE (reference sequence). CDR3 size: 12 residues.

This clonotype came up a few times. The chain couples TRBV7-9 to TRBJ2-2, with a possible D match to TRBD2 (6 bases). CDR3 length: 15 amino acids. The germline V gene has CDR1 SEHNR and CDR2 FQNEAQ (reference sequence). Trimming removed 6 bases from V and 5 bases from J, with 16 bases in between. The CDR3 DNA sequence: TGTGCCAGCAGGCCCGGGGGAACCCCTACCGGGGAGCTGTTTTTT. It specifies CASRPGGTPTGELFF. Full variable domain (outside the CDR3, taken from reference TRBV7-9 and TRBJ2-2): DTGVSQNPRHKITKRGQNVTFRCDPISEHNRLYWYRQTLGQGPEFLTYFQNEAQLEKSRLLSDRFSAERPKGSFSTLEIQRTEQGDSAMYLCASRPGGTPTGELFFGEGSRLTVL.

The rearrangement joins TRBV6-2 or TRBV6-3 to TRBJ1-1; D gene ambiguous. Germline CDR1 and CDR2: MNHEY and SVGEGT. The CDR3 length is 11 residues. V was cut by 2 bases and J by 8 bases, with 6 bases left in between. This CDR3 is CASSYGREAFF. The CDR3 nucleotides are TGTGCCAGCAGTTACGGCCGAGAAGCTTTCTTT.

The gene calls are TRBV7-3 and TRBJ2-2; TRBD1 matches at 9 bases. Germline V CDR1 and CDR2: SGHTA, FQGTGA. Trimming at V came to 5 bases and at J to 5 bases, leaving 6 bases not matched to a gene. The CDR3 consists of 15 residues. CDR3 bases: TGTGCCAGCAGCCCTACAGGGGGCGAGACCGGGGAGCTGTTTTTT. Its translation is CASSPTGGETGELFF.

This clonotype has just a few counts. DNA of the CDR3: TGTGCCACCGGGCTCGACGACAATGAGCAGTTCTTC. Translating gives CATGLDDNEQFF. This rearrangement joins TRBV28 to TRBJ2-1; D unclear. The CDR3 sequence is 12 residues long. V dropped 10 bases and J dropped 5 bases, with 12 bases sitting between them. The germline V gene has CDR1 MDHEN and CDR2 SYDVKM.

This rearrangement joins TRBV21-1 to TRBJ2-3; the D call in the table, TRBD1, was not verified against the DNA. TRBV21-1 is an annotated pseudogene. This CDR3 is built from 17 residues. CDR3 in DNA: TGTGCCAGCGGCAAAGAGTGGGGGACATCTAGCACAGATACGCAGTATTTT. Its translation: CASGKEWGTSSTDTQYF.

On this clonotype itself: This may be a read error: a much more frequent sequence differs by one nucleotide. This rearrangement joins TRBV5-6 to TRBJ2-1; D is unresolved. Germline-derived CDR1 and CDR2 are SGHDT and YYEEEE. The CDR3 runs to 17 residues. CDR3 protein: CACSLAFVGLTGNEQFF. Written as DNA, the CDR3 is TGTGCCTGCAGCTTGGCCTTTGTTGGCCTTACTGGCAATGAGCAGTTCTTC.

The table lists this clonotype with a few counts. The chain recombines TRBV29-1 with TRBJ2-7; 10 positions agree with TRBD1. The length of the CDR3 is 12 residues. The trim removed 6 bases at V and 7 bases at J, leaving 6 bases unmatched. Per the germline V gene, CDR1 is SQVTM and CDR2 is ANQGSEA. CDR3 sequence: CSVRTGGWEQYF. CDR3 nucleotide sequence: TGCAGCGTCAGGACAGGGGGATGGGAGCAGTACTTC.

In its sample, this clonotype was seen a few times. V is TRBV11-2 and J is TRBJ2-1; perhaps TRBD1 as D (5 bases). The CDR3 runs to 15 residues. The germline CDR1 and CDR2 sequences are SGHAT and FQNNGV. V was shortened by 4 bases and J by 4 bases, with 14 bases between the two germline ends. The CDR3 spells CASSSVTEFYNEQFF. In nucleotides, the CDR3 is TGTGCCAGCAGCTCAGTGACAGAGTTTTACAATGAGCAGTTCTTC.

The chain recombines TRBV18 with TRBJ2-3; no firm D call. Trimming shortened V by 3 bases and J by 1 base, and 8 bases separated the two germline ends. The CDR3 consists of 14 residues. Germline CDR1 reads KGHSH; CDR2 reads LQKENI. In DNA form, the CDR3 reads TGTGCCAGCTCACCGCCGGGCGGCACAGATACGCAGTATTTT. Protein: CASSPPGGTDTQYF.

The chain uses TRBV7-6 and TRBJ2-3; tentatively, D is TRBD2 (5 bases). The germline V gene has CDR1 SGHVS and CDR2 FNYEAQ. The CDR3 covers 16 residues. V was shortened by 5 bases and J by 2 bases, with 17 bases between the two germline ends. The CDR3 nucleotides read TGTGCCAGCAGCCCCGAGGGTGCGCCGACCACAGATACGCAGTATTTT. Translated, it gives CASSPEGAPTTDTQYF.

The chain combines TRBV29-1 with TRBJ2-7; D remains unclear. Per germline, CDR1 SQVTM and CDR2 ANQGSEA. V lost 7 bases and J lost 6, with 19 bases in between. This CDR3 spans 13 amino acids. The CDR3 DNA follows: TGCAGCGCCACACGGGTCTCAGGTACCGAGCAGTACTTC. It encodes CSATRVSGTEQYF.

A remark on this clonotype: The CDR3 carries no conserved terminal phenylalanine or tryptophan, so it likely arises from a read error. This chain connects TRBV7-2 to TRBJ2-4; a weak D match, TRBD1 (6 bases). V was clipped by 5 bases and J by 4 bases, with 15 bases between them. The germline gives CDR1 SGHTA, CDR2 FQGNSA. The CDR3 spans 15 residues. CDR3 amino acids: CASSPLLGGKNIQYI. As DNA, the CDR3 is TGTGCCAGCAGCCCCTTACTAGGGGGTAAAAACATTCAGTACATC.